The present T cell receptor (beta chain) was sequenced within a study of shared clonotypes between healthy human individuals. Comment on this clone: Its antigen remains unknown.

Authors' analysis steps: There were no quality scores in the junction-only immunoSEQ sequences, so filtering differed. Using immunoSEQ multiplex PCR, the repertoire was profiled, and TCRdb retains in-frame clones only, with some absent. V, J and clone size are taken as reported in that table, and D and trimming were inferred from the DNA itself. Among under 350,000 clones, about nine tenths were seen once, and the ten largest hold 16%. Notes on the study in general: Donor scarcity curtailed the genetic and exposure-history diversity represented herein.

Combination of CD45RO+ cells with CCR7-negative CD45RA+ TemRA cells was used for CD8 memory. This receptor was taken from a man aged 18 to 29 in good health. Sequences were obtained from memory CD8+ T cells sorted from blood. The subset here: CD45RO+ cells pooled with CCR7-negative TemRA cells.

CDR3 in amino acids: CASSPNRVSYNSPLHF. CDR3 coding DNA: TGTGCCAGCAGCCCGAACAGGGTTTCCTATAATTCACCCCTCCACTTT. The V gene is TRBV13, the J gene TRBJ1-6, with D possibly TRBD1 on 6 matching bases. The CDR3 consists of 16 residues. Germline assignment: CDR1 PRHDT and CDR2 FYEKMQ (reference sequence). V was clipped by 5 bases and J by 1 base, with 12 bases between them. Drawing the rest from reference TRBV13 and TRBJ1-6, the complete variable domain is AAGVIQSPRHLIKEKRETATLKCYPIPRHDTVYWYQQGPGQDPQFLISFYEKMQSDKGSIPDRFSAQQFSDYHSELNMSSLELGDSALYFCASSPNRVSYNSPLHFGNGTRLTVT.